What follows are 23 T cell receptor beta chains derived from one specimen sequenced in a study of cytomegalovirus exposure and HLA in healthy donors. The primer mix had 60 Vbeta and 13 Jbeta primers. Profiling relied on immunoSEQ multiplex PCR, and the TCRdb table lists in-frame clones only, not all of them. The top ten hold approximately 2.2% of the sample, which has 150,000 to 250,000 clones, 85% seen once. What was sequenced was PBMCs. All receptors come from a woman aged 50 to 65 in good health and CMV-seronegative.

V gene TRBV7-9 combines with J gene TRBJ1-4; 7 positions match TRBD1. Germline V gene lookup returns CDR1 SEHNR and CDR2 FQNEAQ (reference sequence). This CDR3 contains 14 residues. V lost 5 bases to trimming and J lost 5 bases; unmatched junction nucleotides: 5. The CDR3 DNA sequence: TGTGCCAGCAGCCGGGGACAGACAAATGAAAAACTGTTTTTT. It specifies CASSRGQTNEKLFF.

The chain has TRBV27 and TRBJ2-7, with D possibly TRBD1 on 5 matching bases. This CDR3 spans 14 amino acids. CDR1 MNHEY and CDR2 SMNVEV come from the germline V gene (reference sequence). Trimming took off 3 bases at V and 2 bases at J, with 11 bases between the two ends. The CDR3 DNA follows: TGTGCCAGCAGTTTCCAGGGATCTACCTACGAGCAGTACTTC. Residues: CASSFQGSTYEQYF.

The gene calls are TRBV6-1 and TRBJ2-7; a possible D gene is TRBD1 (6 bases). Trimming took 6 bases from V and 3 from J, leaving 18 bases between them. The CDR3 totals 15 residues. The germline V gene has CDR1 MNHNS and CDR2 SASEGT. The CDR3 protein is CASRPPGSRGYEQYF. CDR3 sequence (DNA): TGTGCCAGCAGGCCCCCGGGTAGCAGGGGCTACGAGCAGTACTTC.

The genes are TRBV2 and TRBJ2-3; 10 bases match TRBD2. Germline V lookup: CDR1 SNHLY, CDR2 FYNNEI. There are 13 residues in the CDR3. The CDR3: CQTEREGRGTQYF. The CDR3 region has the DNA TGTCAAACGGAGCGGGAGGGCCGGGGTACGCAGTATTTT.

The V and J genes are TRBV6-5 and TRBJ1-5; 9 nucleotides line up with TRBD1. The trim removed 5 bases at V and 7 bases at J, leaving 9 bases unmatched. The CDR3 spans 15 residues. Looked up from germline, CDR1 is MNHEY and CDR2 is SVGAGI. The CDR3 nucleotides read TGTGCCAGCAGTACGACAGGGGGATTGGGGCAGCCCCAGCATTTT. It translates to CASSTTGGLGQPQHF.

The chain is built from TRBV29-1 and TRBJ1-1; the match to TRBD1 covers 9 bases. This CDR3 is built from 14 residues. J gave up 3 bases and V 7 bases, and 9 bases lay outside the gene matches. The germline gives CDR1 SQVTM, CDR2 ANQGSEA. In DNA form, the CDR3 reads TGCAGCGCCGGGACAGGGATCTTGTACACTGAAGCTTTCTTT. Amino acid sequence: CSAGTGILYTEAFF.

This sequence joins TRBV14 and TRBJ2-5; 9 nucleotides match TRBD1. CDR1 is SGHDN and CDR2 is FVKESK in the germline V gene. The CDR3 is 15 amino acids. V trimming: 2 bases; J trimming: 4 bases; junction bases outside the gene matches: 5. CDR3 loop: CASSQNRGRGETQYF. The CDR3 nucleotides are TGTGCCAGCAGCCAAAACAGGGGGCGCGGAGAGACCCAGTACTTC.

This clone was recorded only once. The V gene is TRBV4-1, the J gene TRBJ2-2; TRBD2 matches 9 bases. The J segment lost 4 bases and the V segment lost 0 bases, leaving 6 bases of the junction unmatched. Germline CDR1 and CDR2: MGHRA and YSYEKL. The CDR3 runs 17 residues. CDR3 DNA sequence: TGCGCCAGCAGCCAAGATAGCGGGAGCACGGGCACCGGGGAGCTGTTTTTT. As protein: CASSQDSGSTGTGELFF.

Only one count was recorded for this clone. Other DNA variants within this sample encode the same CDR3. This chain joins TRBV28 and TRBJ1-1; possibly TRBD1 for D (5 bases). Germline CDR1 and CDR2: MDHEN and SYDVKM. The length of the CDR3 is 14 residues. Trimming removed 2 bases at V and 5 bases at J, with 12 bases between. CDR3 residues: CASSLRGGGTEAFF. DNA of the CDR3: TGTGCCAGCAGTTTAAGAGGCGGGGGAACTGAAGCTTTCTTT.

The V and J genes are TRBV29-1 and TRBJ2-7, with 7 bases matching TRBD1. Germline V gene lookup returns CDR1 SQVTM and CDR2 ANQGSEA. V trimming: 2 bases; J trimming: 3 bases; junction bases outside the gene matches: 16. The CDR3 extends over 17 amino acids. CDR3 sequence: CSVELIGRDRGGYEQYF. Written as DNA, the CDR3 is TGCAGCGTTGAACTCATCGGTAGGGACAGAGGGGGCTACGAGCAGTACTTC.

The rearrangement links TRBV18 to TRBJ2-2; 7 bases are a match to TRBD1. There are 15 residues in the CDR3. CDR1 is KGHSH and CDR2 is LQKENI in the germline V gene. Germline trimming cut 6 bases from V and 0 bases from J; bases unmatched to any gene: 4. CDR3 amino acids: CASSLGTANTGELFF. The CDR3 DNA sequence: TGTGCCAGCTCCCTGGGGACAGCGAACACCGGGGAGCTGTTTTTT.

Written as DNA, the CDR3 is TGTGCCAGCAGCCCAACTAGCATGGGGCTGTTTTTT. This encodes CASSPTSMGLFF. J is TRBJ2-2 and V is TRBV28, with TRBD2 as a possible D gene (6 bases). With 6 bases removed from V and 13 bases from J, the gap between germline ends came to 15 bases. Germline V lookup: CDR1 MDHEN, CDR2 SYDVKM. CDR3 size: 12 residues.

The chain uses TRBV2 and TRBJ2-3; 9 nucleotides align to TRBD2. V gave up 8 bases and J gave up 6 bases; unmatched junction bases: 9. This CDR3 is 14 amino acids long. The V gene's germline CDR1 is SNHLY and CDR2 FYNNEI. DNA for the CDR3: TGTGCCAGCCGGGCTAGCGGGATTATGGATACGCAGTATTTT. It specifies CASRASGIMDTQYF.

The gene calls are TRBV28 and TRBJ2-7, with TRBD2 identical over 13 bases. The V gene end was trimmed by 7 bases and the J gene end by 4 bases; junction bases not matched to a gene: 4. The CDR3 has 14 amino acids. Germline CDR1 and CDR2: MDHEN and SYDVKM. The CDR3: CASISGLAGYEQYF. The CDR3 bases are TGTGCCAGCATCTCGGGACTAGCGGGGTACGAGCAGTACTTC.

The chain uses TRBV4-2 and TRBJ1-4; 7 bases are a match to TRBD1. After removal of 3 bases from V and 12 bases from J, the junction contained 4 bases not matched to a gene. The CDR3 sequence is 12 residues long. From germline, CDR1 is LGHNA and CDR2 YNFKEQ. The CDR3 sequence: CASSHFTGELFF. DNA for the CDR3: TGTGCCAGCAGCCACTTTACAGGGGAACTGTTTTTT.

This clone was picked up one time. The chain joins TRBV19 to TRBJ2-2; weak D call: TRBD2 (6 bases). V gave up 5 bases and J gave up 1 base, with 11 bases separating them. Germline lookup yields CDR1 LNHDA and CDR2 SQIVND (reference sequence). The CDR3 extends over 15 amino acids. CDR3 region: CASSYGSWNTGELFF. The DNA of the CDR3 is TGTGCCAGTAGTTACGGGAGTTGGAACACCGGGGAGCTGTTTTTT.

The V gene is TRBV5-1, the J gene TRBJ2-5; the match to TRBD1 covers 9 bases. J lost 11 bases, V lost 3 bases, and 8 bases had no gene match. The germline gives CDR1 SGHRS, CDR2 YFSETQ. The CDR3 sequence is 13 residues long. In nucleotides, the CDR3 is TGCGCCAGCAGCTCTGGACAGGGGAATGAGCAGTACTTC. Its protein product is CASSSGQGNEQYF.

The chain couples TRBV28 to TRBJ1-1, with 8 nucleotides matching TRBD1. The germline CDR1 and CDR2 sequences are MDHEN and SYDVKM. The CDR3 consists of 16 residues. V was pared by 4 bases and J by 2 bases, with 9 bases of the junction left unmatched. In nucleotides, the CDR3 is TGTGCCAGCAGTTCAACAGGGGGTAAGGTTAACACTGAAGCTTTCTTT. This gives the protein CASSSTGGKVNTEAFF. The variable domain in full, completed from reference TRBV28 and TRBJ1-1, reads DVKVTQSSRYLVKRTGEKVFLECVQDMDHENMFWYRQDPGLGLRLIYFSYDVKMKEKGDIPEGYSVSREKKERFSLILESASTNQTSMYLCASSSTGGKVNTEAFFGQGTRLTVV.

This chain links TRBV30 with TRBJ1-4; D is undetermined. Germline loops: CDR1 GTSNPN, CDR2 SVGIG (reference sequence). Trimming shortened V by 3 bases and J by 7 bases, and 3 bases separated the two germline ends. This CDR3 contains 10 residues. CDR3 region: CAWRAEKLFF. DNA for the CDR3: TGTGCCTGGAGGGCTGAAAAACTGTTTTTT.

This rearrangement joins TRBV6-1 to TRBJ1-2; TRBD1 agrees at 11 bases. Germline values: CDR1 MNHNS, CDR2 SASEGT. The CDR3 covers 19 residues. The V segment lost 1 base and the J segment 3 bases; nucleotides outside the gene matches: 13. This chain's CDR3 is CASSEVYRGTGGVDYGYTF. The CDR3, as DNA: TGTGCCAGCAGTGAAGTCTACCGGGGGACAGGGGGAGTGGACTATGGCTACACCTTC.

In nucleotides, the CDR3 is TGTGCCAGCAGCGCGACAGGACGTGGGTCCTACAATGAGCAGTTCTTC. It specifies CASSATGRGSYNEQFF. The chain employs TRBV9 and TRBJ2-1; D perhaps matches TRBD1 (6 bases). Germline values: CDR1 SGDLS, CDR2 YYNGEE. V was clipped by 3 bases and J by 1 base, with 14 bases between them. The CDR3 covers 16 residues. Full variable domain (missing parts from reference TRBV9 and TRBJ2-1): DSGVTQTPKHLITATGQRVTLRCSPRSGDLSVYWYQQSLDQGLQFLIQYYNGEERAKGNILERFSAQQFPDLHSELNLSSLELGDSALYFCASSATGRGSYNEQFFGPGTRLTVL.

The chain combines TRBV2 with TRBJ2-7, with a weak D call TRBD2 (5 bases). CDR1 SNHLY and CDR2 FYNNEI come from the germline V gene. The CDR3 runs 12 residues. The ends were cut back, 8 bases at V and 6 bases at J, with 14 bases in the middle. The CDR3 sequence: CASQLTRAEQYF. In nucleotides, the CDR3 is TGTGCCAGCCAACTAACTAGAGCCGAGCAGTACTTC.

The chain uses TRBV5-1 and TRBJ2-3; TRBD2 is a possible D gene (5 bases). V was trimmed by 0 bases and J by 2 bases, leaving 7 bases between them. The germline V gene encodes CDR1 SGHRS and CDR2 YFSETQ. The CDR3 has 14 amino acids. The CDR3 DNA follows: TGCGCCAGCAGCTTGGGCGGACTCACAGATACGCAGTATTTT. It specifies CASSLGGLTDTQYF.